The 22 T cell receptor beta chains in this list originate from one sample, sequenced in a study of T-cell memory formation after mild COVID-19. TCRdb re-called the 5' RACE reads with MiXCR, one entry per CDR3 protein. Of 350,000 or so distinct CDR3 sequences in the sample, roughly 20% are singletons; the top ten hold under 25%. Sample: PBMCs or a T cell subset sorted from them (not recorded which). The receptors shown here come from a man between 18 and 35 years old who had mild COVID-19 (a few samples of this study predate the infection). Cell type and time point are not known.

The V gene is TRBV5-5, the J gene TRBJ1-4, with D possibly being TRBD1 (5 bases). With 3 bases removed from V and 0 bases from J, the gap between germline ends came to 9 bases. This CDR3 is built from 15 residues. Per the germline V gene, CDR1 is SGHKS and CDR2 is YYEKEE (reference sequence). CDR3 in amino acids: CASSSGQPTNEKLFF. The CDR3 nucleotides are TGTGCCAGCAGCTCTGGACAACCAACTAATGAAAAACTGTTTTTT. The entire variable domain, with the rest obtained from reference TRBV5-5 and TRBJ1-4, is as follows: DAGVTQSPTHLIKTRGQQVTLRCSPISGHKSVSWYQQVLGQGPQFIFQYYEKEERGRGNFPDRFSARQFPNYSSELNVNALLLGDSALYLCASSSGQPTNEKLFFGSGTQLSVL.

V is TRBV12-2 and J is TRBJ1-6; the D segment call TRBD1 is taken from the table without a DNA check. TRBV12-2 is designated a pseudogene. The length of the CDR3 is 15 residues. The CDR3 DNA sequence: TGTGCAAGTCGCTCCGGGCCAGGGAGGGTTTCACCCCTCCACTTT. This sequence encodes CASRSGPGRVSPLHF.

J is TRBJ2-1 and V is TRBV11-2; D is unresolved. Germline V gene lookup returns CDR1 SGHAT and CDR2 FQNNGV. V was clipped by 4 bases and J by 9 bases, with 10 bases between them. The CDR3 contains 12 residues. In DNA, the CDR3 is TGTGCCAGCAGCTGGCGTCCCGGTGAGCAGTTCTTC. It is translated as CASSWRPGEQFF.

A single count supports this clonotype. The rearrangement links TRBV27 to TRBJ2-1; D possibly uses TRBD1 or TRBD2 (5 bases each). The CDR3 contains 16 residues. Germline CDR1 MNHEY, CDR2 SMNVEV (reference sequence). Deletions cut 6 bases from V and 7 bases from J, with 22 bases between. The CDR3 nucleotides read TGTGCCAGCAGCCCGCAAGTGGGGGATTTGGCGAATGAGCAGTTCTTC. Amino acid sequence: CASSPQVGDLANEQFF.

The chain is built from TRBV28 and TRBJ2-7; 7 bases are a match to TRBD1. With 8 bases clipped from V and 3 bases from J, the junction kept 7 bases outside the gene matches. Germline-derived CDR1 and CDR2 are MDHEN and SYDVKM. The CDR3 has 13 amino acids. The CDR3 here is CASGSTGVYEQYV. The DNA for the CDR3 is TGTGCCAGCGGATCTACAGGGGTCTACGAGCAGTACGTC.

The chain carries TRBV29-1 and TRBJ2-3, with a tentative D call TRBD1 (5 bases). CDR3 size: 12 residues. V lost 4 bases and J lost 3, with 8 bases in between. Germline CDR1 is SQVTM and CDR2 is ANQGSEA. This CDR3 reads CSVAAGTDTQYF. CDR3 nucleotides: TGCAGCGTTGCGGCAGGGACAGATACGCAGTATTTT.

V gene TRBV12-3 or TRBV12-4 combines with J gene TRBJ2-3, with no clear D. V shed 3 bases and J shed 0 bases, with 7 bases lying between them. CDR3 size: 14 residues. CDR3 DNA: TGTGCCAGCAGTTTCGACTTGAGCACAGATACGCAGTATTTT. Its translation is CASSFDLSTDTQYF.

This sequence joins TRBV7-9 and TRBJ1-1; D unclear. Between the trimmed V and J ends, which lost 5 bases and 6 bases, there was a span of 13 bases. The CDR3 is 13 residues long. CDR1 and CDR2 (germline): SEHNR, FQNEAQ (reference sequence). The CDR3 here is CASSPRPGAEAFF. DNA of the CDR3: TGTGCCAGCAGCCCCCGCCCCGGCGCTGAAGCTTTCTTT.

This clonotype was detected many times. This chain connects TRBV5-1 to TRBJ1-2, with D possibly matching TRBD1 (5 bases). The germline gives CDR1 SGHRS, CDR2 YFSETQ. Trimming removed 4 bases from V and 8 bases from J, with 18 bases in between. The CDR3 has 14 amino acids. The CDR3 reads CASSRGIRSGGYTF. In DNA, the CDR3 is TGCGCCAGCAGCCGGGGGATCCGAAGTGGGGGCTACACCTTC.

This clonotype was detected a few times. The gene calls are TRBV20-1 and TRBJ2-5, with TRBD1 as a possible D gene (6 bases). With 6 bases removed from V and 1 base from J, the gap between germline ends came to 15 bases. The CDR3 length is 14 residues. Germline V lookup: CDR1 DFQATT, CDR2 SNEGSKA (reference sequence). The CDR3 sequence is CSATLGAFQETQYF. The CDR3 DNA reads as TGCAGTGCGACCCTGGGGGCTTTCCAAGAGACCCAGTACTTC.

The V gene is TRBV6-1, the J gene TRBJ2-7; TRBD2 is a possible D gene (6 bases). The CDR3 runs to 14 residues. V was shortened by 3 bases and J by 1 base, with 10 bases between the two germline ends. Germline V gene data show CDR1 as MNHNS and CDR2 as SASEGT. For the CDR3, the DNA is TGTGCCAGCAGTGAGGAGGGGCCATCCTACGAGCAGTACTTC. Amino acid sequence: CASSEEGPSYEQYF.

J is TRBJ2-7 and V is TRBV2; 8 bases align to TRBD1. Unmatched junction bases numbered 7, after V lost 0 bases and J lost 3 bases. CDR1 SNHLY and CDR2 FYNNEI come from the germline V gene. The CDR3 has 16 residues. The CDR3 nucleotides are TGTGCCAGCAGTGAAGCGGCTAGGACAGGGCGCTACGAGCAGTACGTC. Protein sequence: CASSEAARTGRYEQYV.

This clonotype appeared a few times. The chain links TRBV5-1 to TRBJ2-3, with D hard to call. Per germline, CDR1 SGHRS and CDR2 YFSETQ. CDR3 size: 14 residues. V dropped 4 bases and J dropped 0 bases, with 9 bases sitting between them. The CDR3 nucleotides read TGCGCCAGCAGCGGTGGGGTGAGCACAGATACGCAGTATTTT. Translated, it gives CASSGGVSTDTQYF.

This chain joins TRBV15 and TRBJ2-7; the D gene is possibly TRBD2 (5 bases). Per germline, CDR1 LNHNV and CDR2 YYDKDF (reference sequence). This CDR3 region has 14 residues. V lost 1 base and J 4 bases, leaving 11 bases between the germline ends. The CDR3 DNA reads TGTGCCACCAGCAGAGGAGGGTTTGGATACGAGCAGTACTTC. Its translation: CATSRGGFGYEQYF.

CDR3 DNA: TGTGCCAGCAGAAACGATGGAGAGACCCAGTACTTC. Protein sequence: CASRNDGETQYF. The rearrangement uses TRBV12-3 or TRBV12-4 and TRBJ2-5; D call uncertain. CDR3 length: 12 amino acids. With 6 bases removed from V and 4 bases from J, the gap between germline ends came to 9 bases.

This clonotype came up many times. V is TRBV7-6 and J is TRBJ2-1, with D perhaps matching TRBD1 or TRBD2 (6 bases each). Germline V lookup: CDR1 SGHVS, CDR2 FNYEAQ. V lost 0 bases and J 2 bases, leaving 8 bases between the germline ends. CDR3 length: 15 residues. This CDR3 reads CASSLAEGAYNEQFF. As DNA, the CDR3 is TGTGCCAGCAGCTTAGCGGAGGGGGCCTACAATGAGCAGTTCTTC.

This clonotype was detected only a few times. The J gene is TRBJ1-2, the V gene TRBV29-1; 8 nucleotides align to TRBD1. V shed 7 bases and J 4 bases; nucleotides not matched to a gene: 5. CDR3 length: 12 residues. The germline V gene encodes CDR1 SQVTM and CDR2 ANQGSEA. CDR3 region: CSGGDRGYGYTF. The CDR3 coding sequence is TGCAGCGGGGGAGACAGGGGCTATGGCTACACCTTC.

The V and J genes are TRBV19 and TRBJ2-6; TRBD1 matches 9 bases. The CDR3 contains 13 residues. The germline V gene has CDR1 LNHDA and CDR2 SQIVND (reference sequence). V trimming: 4 bases; J trimming: 10 bases; junction bases outside the gene matches: 2. In nucleotides, the CDR3 is TGTGCCAGTAGTAGCGGGACAGGGAACGTCCTGACTTTC. It encodes CASSSGTGNVLTF.

The rearrangement links TRBV4-3 to TRBJ1-1; TRBD1 aligns across 7 bases. Germline values: CDR1 LGHNA, CDR2 YSLEER. Unmatched junction bases numbered 15, after V lost 0 bases and J lost 8 bases. The CDR3 is made up of 17 amino acids. The CDR3 region has the DNA TGCGCCAGCAGCCAAGAGCTCTTCGACAGGGCCGTTCAAGAAGCTTTCTTT. This codes for CASSQELFDRAVQEAFF.

The chain combines TRBV4-3 with TRBJ1-6; the D gene is possibly TRBD1 (5 bases). The length of the CDR3 is 16 residues. V was pared by 0 bases and J by 8 bases, with 14 bases between. The germline V gene encodes CDR1 LGHNA and CDR2 YSLEER. In DNA, the CDR3 is TGCGCCAGCAGCCAAGATAGGGGCTCCTGGGATTCACCCCTCCACTTT. As protein: CASSQDRGSWDSPLHF.

V is TRBV15 and J is TRBJ2-3, with D hard to call. The length of the CDR3 is 11 residues. CDR1 LNHNV and CDR2 YYDKDF come from the germline V gene (reference sequence). V dropped 8 bases and J dropped 8 bases, with 11 bases sitting between them. For the CDR3, the DNA is TGTGCCACCCCCAGACTCGTTACGCAGTATTTT. Protein product: CATPRLVTQYF. Looking up the rest from reference TRBV15 and TRBJ2-3 gives the full variable domain: DAMVIQNPRYQVTQFGKPVTLSCSQTLNHNVMYWYQQKSSQAPKLLFHYYDKDFNNEADTPDNFQSRRPNTSFCFLDIRSPGLGDTAMYLCATPRLVTQYFGPGTRLTVL.

This clonotype was counted between two and nine times. V usage is TRBV7-3 and J usage is TRBJ1-2; maybe TRBD1 (5 bases). CDR3 length: 14 amino acids. From germline, CDR1 is SGHTA and CDR2 FQGTGA. V gave up 5 bases and J gave up 2 bases, with 12 bases separating them. The CDR3 here is CASSPAGRNYGYTF. The CDR3 DNA follows: TGTGCCAGCAGCCCGGCAGGGAGAAACTATGGCTACACCTTC.